This T cell receptor beta chain is drawn from a study of blood T cell repertoires in COVID-19. Study-wide background: Sources were T cells, B-cell-depleted T cells, or PBMCs; the material itself was cDNA or gDNA.

Trimming took off 2 bases at V and 5 bases at J, with 4 bases between the two ends. This CDR3 is built from 11 residues. Germline CDR1 and CDR2: SGDLS and YYNGEE. Per the study methods: Reference gene primers were amplified, and this amplification served to estimate nucleated cell counts. Assay: immunoSEQ multiplex PCR; the TCRdb copy retains only in-frame clones and omits some. Clone size and V and J calls were adopted from that table, with D and trimming inferred from the DNA. In the table there are tens of thousands of clones, 75% to 90% of which are singletons. The chain recombines TRBV9 with TRBJ2-5; D unclear. This clonotype originated in a human donor in a cohort sampled during active COVID-19. The specimen sequenced was peripheral blood. For the CDR3, the DNA is TGTGCCAGCAGCGTTAGCGAGACCCAGTACTTC. Its protein product is CASSVSETQYF.